Detailed here is one T cell receptor (beta chain). Antigen unknown. The authors deemed Graves' hyperthyroidism stable absent ophthalmopathy progression within 18 months. Hyperthyroidism had been newly diagnosed in patients aged 18 to 65, and its duration was under 2 months. Exclusion followed for patients with uncontrolled infection, other autoimmune disease, pregnancy or lactation. The CDR3 regions of TCR beta were amplified from RNA transcripts. First-round RT-PCR of the TCR CDR3 relied on the HTBI primer set. TCRdb re-called the multiplex PCR reads through MiXCR, storing one row per CDR3 protein. This sample has around 440,000 distinct CDR3 sequences, with about a sixth found just once. CDR3 length equals 14 residues. Trimming stripped 4 bases from V and 7 bases from J, with 14 bases between. Germline V gene lookup returns CDR1 SGDLS and CDR2 YYNGEE. This entry belongs to a study of T cells in Graves' hyperthyroidism and ophthalmopathy.

Study-wide findings and caveats: Ophthalmopathy cases were set apart from stable hyperthyroidism by a 13 V-J model.

This sequence was found in a young woman with Graves' hyperthyroidism. The sample was blood. The chain uses TRBV9 and TRBJ1-4; perhaps TRBD1 as D (5 bases). The CDR3 region has the DNA TGTGCCAGCAGCTCAGAACCCGACAGTGAAAAACTGTTTTTT. It is translated as CASSSEPDSEKLFF.